A single sample gave rise to the 10 T cell receptor beta chains below, sequenced in a study of blood T cell repertoires in COVID-19. Assay: immunoSEQ multiplex PCR; the TCRdb copy retains only in-frame clones and omits some. The data contain around 470,000 clones, 80% to 90% of them seen just once; the ten biggest clones take up approximately 0.9%. The sequenced sample was peripheral blood. These receptors all stem from a man aged 18 to 30 with COVID-19, enrolled during active disease.

The gene calls are TRBV24-1 and TRBJ1-5, with D hard to call. This CDR3 region has 15 residues. Germline V lookup: CDR1 KGHDR, CDR2 SFDVKD. Trimming left V 4 bases short and J 3 bases short, with 12 bases between. CDR3 sequence reads: CATSDRLDSNQPQHF. Here the CDR3 DNA reads TGTGCCACCAGTGACCGTCTCGACTCCAATCAGCCCCAGCATTTT.

The chain combines TRBV6-5 with TRBJ1-6, with unresolved D. CDR3 length equals 15 residues. Germline loops: CDR1 MNHEY, CDR2 SVGAGI. The V end was cut by 2 bases, the J end by 5 bases, with 10 bases between. CDR3 sequence (DNA): TGTGCCAGCAGTTACGGGCCACTCCATAATTCACCCCTCCACTTT. Protein product: CASSYGPLHNSPLHF.

This chain connects TRBV2 to TRBJ2-1; TRBD1 might be the D (6 bases). V was pared by 5 bases and J by 0 bases, with 11 bases between. This CDR3 contains 15 residues. Germline CDR1 SNHLY, CDR2 FYNNEI. The CDR3 DNA follows: TGTGCCAGCAGTCAAGACAGGAGCTCCTACAATGAGCAGTTCTTC. Translation: CASSQDRSSYNEQFF.

This chain joins TRBV5-6 and TRBJ1-5; weak D call: TRBD1 (6 bases). Germline values: CDR1 SGHDT, CDR2 YYEEEE. The CDR3 sequence is 16 residues long. V gave up 1 base and J gave up 5 bases, with 16 bases separating them. CDR3 amino acids: CASSLYVQSGDQPQHF. In DNA, the CDR3 is TGTGCCAGCAGCTTGTATGTTCAATCAGGGGATCAGCCCCAGCATTTT.

This clone has only one observation. This chain connects TRBV5-4 to TRBJ1-6; D gene unclear. The CDR3 loop spans 14 amino acids. V was pared by 0 bases and J by 9 bases, with 10 bases between. Germline CDR1 reads SGHNT; CDR2 reads YYREEE (reference sequence). This CDR3 is CASSLVDPGSPLHF. The CDR3 nucleotides are TGTGCCAGCAGCTTGGTTGACCCGGGTTCACCCCTCCACTTT. Together with reference TRBV5-4 and TRBJ1-6, the CDR3 gives the full variable domain: ETGVTQSPTHLIKTRGQQVTLRCSSQSGHNTVSWYQQALGQGPQFIFQYYREEENGRGNFPPRFSGLQFPNYSSELNVNALELDDSALYLCASSLVDPGSPLHFGNGTRLTVT.

This sequence joins TRBV3-1 (or the pseudogene TRBV3-2) and TRBJ2-2; maybe TRBD2 (5 bases). The V and J ends lost 7 bases and 1 base respectively, with 13 bases between them. In germline, CDR1 is LGHDT, CDR2 YNNKEL (reference sequence). The CDR3 extends over 15 amino acids. Here the CDR3 reads CASTHGGLNTGELFF. CDR3 nucleotides: TGTGCCAGCACCCACGGCGGGTTGAACACCGGGGAGCTGTTTTTT.

The V gene is TRBV5-4, the J gene TRBJ2-7, with 7 bases identical to TRBD1. Trimming took 0 bases from V and 6 from J; bases not matched to a gene: 9. Germline-derived CDR1 and CDR2 are SGHNT and YYREEE (reference sequence). The CDR3 contains 15 residues. The chain's CDR3 is CASSLGQGVGFEQYF. The CDR3 bases are TGTGCCAGCAGCTTGGGTCAGGGGGTAGGATTCGAGCAGTACTTC.

The chain carries TRBV7-6 and TRBJ2-3; D gene uncertain. Germline V gene lookup returns CDR1 SGHVS and CDR2 FNYEAQ. CDR3 size: 13 residues. Trimming removed 7 bases from V and 4 bases from J, with 12 bases in between. CDR3 sequence: CASKKSIADTQYF. CDR3 bases: TGTGCCAGCAAGAAATCCATAGCAGATACGCAGTATTTT.

This clone has a count of ten or more. This sample includes further DNA sequences coding for the same CDR3. The chain uses TRBV10-1 and TRBJ2-7, with a tentative D call TRBD1 (5 bases). The V gene lost 5 bases and the J gene lost 3 bases, with 5 bases spanning the gap. In germline, CDR1 is WNHNN, CDR2 SYGVQD (reference sequence). The CDR3 has 11 amino acids. Here the CDR3 DNA reads TGCGCCAGCAGTCAGGGCTACGAGCAGTACTTC. Encoded protein: CASSQGYEQYF.

In DNA, the CDR3 is TGTGCCAGCACCCGCGGACAGGGGCAAACCTACGAGCAGTACTTC. The encoded protein is CASTRGQGQTYEQYF. The chain links TRBV2 to TRBJ2-7, with 9 bases aligning to TRBD1. V was pared by 7 bases and J by 2 bases, with 9 bases of the junction left unmatched. CDR1 is SNHLY, CDR2 FYNNEI, per germline. This CDR3 is 15 amino acids long.